This T cell receptor (beta chain) comes out of a study of technical replicates of blood from a few donors. Repertoires were generated with immunoSEQ multiplex PCR, while TCRdb's copy carries only in-frame clones and drops some. The table has nearly 70,000 clones, approximately 91% seen once. Sequencing used PBMCs. This TCR was sampled from a human donor in good health. Some clones in this sample may be carry-over from other donors' samples.

The CDR3 DNA follows: TGCGCCAGCAGCCCAGGGATGGCAGAGGGCTACACCTTC. Encoded protein: CASSPGMAEGYTF. The chain employs TRBV5-1 and TRBJ1-2; weak D call: TRBD1 (5 bases). CDR1 is SGHRS and CDR2 is YFSETQ in the germline V gene. The ends were cut back, 4 bases at V and 8 bases at J, with 15 bases in the middle. This CDR3 has 13 amino acids.